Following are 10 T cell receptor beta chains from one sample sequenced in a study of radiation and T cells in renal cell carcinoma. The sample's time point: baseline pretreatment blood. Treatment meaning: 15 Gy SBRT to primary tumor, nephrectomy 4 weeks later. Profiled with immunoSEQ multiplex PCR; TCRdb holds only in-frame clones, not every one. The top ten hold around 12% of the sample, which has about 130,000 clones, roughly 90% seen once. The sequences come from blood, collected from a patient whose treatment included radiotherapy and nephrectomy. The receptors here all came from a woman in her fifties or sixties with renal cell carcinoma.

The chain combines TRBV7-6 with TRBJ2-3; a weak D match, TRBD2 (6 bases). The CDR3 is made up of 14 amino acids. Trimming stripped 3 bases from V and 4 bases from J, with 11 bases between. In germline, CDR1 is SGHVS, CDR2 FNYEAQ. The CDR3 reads CASSFPGVSDTQYF. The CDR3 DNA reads TGTGCCAGCAGCTTCCCGGGGGTCTCAGATACGCAGTATTTT.

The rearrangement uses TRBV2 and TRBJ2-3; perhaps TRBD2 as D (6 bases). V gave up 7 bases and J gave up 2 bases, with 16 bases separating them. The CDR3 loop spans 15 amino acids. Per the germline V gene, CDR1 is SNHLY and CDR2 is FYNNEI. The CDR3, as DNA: TGTGCCAGCACCCCTGAGCTAGCGCTCACAGATACGCAGTATTTT. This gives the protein CASTPELALTDTQYF.

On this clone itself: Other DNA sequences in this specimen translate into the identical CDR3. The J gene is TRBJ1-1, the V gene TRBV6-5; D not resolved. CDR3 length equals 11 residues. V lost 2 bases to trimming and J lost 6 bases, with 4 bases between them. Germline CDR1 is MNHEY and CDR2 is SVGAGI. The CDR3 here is CASSYISEAFF. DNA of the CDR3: TGTGCCAGCAGTTACATTTCTGAAGCTTTCTTT.

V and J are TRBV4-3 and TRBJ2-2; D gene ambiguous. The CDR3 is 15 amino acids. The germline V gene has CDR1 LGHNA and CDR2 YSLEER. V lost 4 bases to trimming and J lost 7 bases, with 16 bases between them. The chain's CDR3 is CASSLAALVFGELFF. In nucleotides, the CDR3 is TGCGCCAGCAGCCTTGCGGCTTTAGTCTTCGGGGAGCTGTTTTTT.

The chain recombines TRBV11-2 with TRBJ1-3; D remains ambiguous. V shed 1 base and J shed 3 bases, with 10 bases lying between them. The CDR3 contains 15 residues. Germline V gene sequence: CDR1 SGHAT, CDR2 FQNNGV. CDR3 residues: CASSLGGVYGNTIYF. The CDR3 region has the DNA TGTGCCAGCAGCTTAGGCGGGGTCTATGGAAACACCATATATTTT.

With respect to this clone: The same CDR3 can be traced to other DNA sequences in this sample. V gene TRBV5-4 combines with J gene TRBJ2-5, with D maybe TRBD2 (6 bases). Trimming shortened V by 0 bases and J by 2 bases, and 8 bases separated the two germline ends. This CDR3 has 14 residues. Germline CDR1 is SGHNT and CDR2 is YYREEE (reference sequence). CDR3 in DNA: TGTGCCAGCAGCTTGGCTGGGACTCAAGAGACCCAGTACTTC. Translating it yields CASSLAGTQETQYF.

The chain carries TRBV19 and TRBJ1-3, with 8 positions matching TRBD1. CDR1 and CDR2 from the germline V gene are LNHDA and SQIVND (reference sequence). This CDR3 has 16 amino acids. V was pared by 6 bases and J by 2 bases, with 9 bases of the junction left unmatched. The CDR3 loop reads CASRPQGAVTGNTIYF. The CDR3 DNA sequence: TGTGCCAGTAGACCCCAGGGGGCCGTGACTGGAAACACCATATATTTT.

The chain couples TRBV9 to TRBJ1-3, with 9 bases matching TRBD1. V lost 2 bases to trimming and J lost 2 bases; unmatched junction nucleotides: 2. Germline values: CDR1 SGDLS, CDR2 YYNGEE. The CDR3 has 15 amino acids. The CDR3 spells CASSVTGGPGNTIYF. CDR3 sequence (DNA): TGTGCCAGCAGCGTTACAGGGGGCCCTGGAAACACCATATATTTT.

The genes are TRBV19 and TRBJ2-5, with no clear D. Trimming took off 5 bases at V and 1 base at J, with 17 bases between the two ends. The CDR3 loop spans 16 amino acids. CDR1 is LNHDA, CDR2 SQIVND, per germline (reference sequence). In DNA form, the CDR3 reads TGTGCCAGTAGTCCTCAGAGGACGGCGAGCCAAGAGACCCAGTACTTC. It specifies CASSPQRTASQETQYF. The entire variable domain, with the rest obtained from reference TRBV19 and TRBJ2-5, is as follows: DGGITQSPKYLFRKEGQNVTLSCEQNLNHDAMYWYRQDPGQGLRLIYYSQIVNDFQKGDIAEGYSVSREKKESFPLTVTSAQKNPTAFYLCASSPQRTASQETQYFGPGTRLLVL.

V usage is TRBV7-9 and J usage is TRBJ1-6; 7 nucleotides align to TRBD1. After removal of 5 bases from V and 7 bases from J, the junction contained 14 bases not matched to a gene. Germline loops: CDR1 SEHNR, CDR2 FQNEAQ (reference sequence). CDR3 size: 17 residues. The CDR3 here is CASSRDIIGTENSPLHF. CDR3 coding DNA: TGTGCCAGCAGCCGAGACATCATCGGGACAGAAAATTCACCCCTCCACTTT.